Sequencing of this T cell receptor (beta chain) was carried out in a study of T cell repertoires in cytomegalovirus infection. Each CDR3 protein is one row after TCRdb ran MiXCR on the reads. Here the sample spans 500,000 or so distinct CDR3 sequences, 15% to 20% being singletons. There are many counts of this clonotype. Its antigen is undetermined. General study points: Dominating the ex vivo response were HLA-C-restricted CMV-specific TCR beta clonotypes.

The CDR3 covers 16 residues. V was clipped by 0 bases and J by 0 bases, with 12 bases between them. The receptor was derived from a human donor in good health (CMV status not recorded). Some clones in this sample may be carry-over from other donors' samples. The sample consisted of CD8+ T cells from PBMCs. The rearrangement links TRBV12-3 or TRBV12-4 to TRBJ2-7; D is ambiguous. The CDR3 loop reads CASSLALGPTSYEQYF. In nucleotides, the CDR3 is TGTGCCAGCAGTTTAGCGCTGGGCCCGACCTCCTACGAGCAGTACTTC.